A single sample is the source of the 21 T cell receptor beta chains below, sequenced in a study of blood T cell repertoires in COVID-19. Assay: immunoSEQ multiplex PCR; the TCRdb copy retains only in-frame clones and omits some. Altogether 160,000 or so clones are present, approximately 90% being singletons, with the ten largest covering 10%. Sequenced material: peripheral blood. Every receptor here comes from a woman aged 70 to 79 with COVID-19, enrolled during active disease.

The rearrangement joins TRBV7-9 to TRBJ2-1; 8 nucleotides align to TRBD1. Germline V lookup: CDR1 SEHNR, CDR2 FQNEAQ (reference sequence). The CDR3 is made up of 17 amino acids. V lost 5 bases, J lost 1 base, and 10 bases stayed unmatched. The CDR3 loop is CASSLQDRALSYNEQFF. The CDR3, as DNA: TGTGCCAGCAGCCTCCAGGACAGGGCGCTGTCCTACAATGAGCAGTTCTTC. Variable domain in full (rest from reference TRBV7-9 and TRBJ2-1): DTGVSQNPRHKITKRGQNVTFRCDPISEHNRLYWYRQTLGQGPEFLTYFQNEAQLEKSRLLSDRFSAERPKGSFSTLEIQRTEQGDSAMYLCASSLQDRALSYNEQFFGPGTRLTVL.

The chain is built from TRBV19 and TRBJ2-3, with unresolved D. CDR1 and CDR2 from the germline V gene are LNHDA and SQIVND (reference sequence). CDR3 length: 14 residues. Trimming took off 8 bases at V and 4 bases at J, with 16 bases between the two ends. Written as DNA, the CDR3 is TGTGCCAGTTCAAATCCCCAGGCCCCAGATACGCAGTATTTT. It is translated as CASSNPQAPDTQYF. The whole variable domain, filled in from reference TRBV19 and TRBJ2-3, reads DGGITQSPKYLFRKEGQNVTLSCEQNLNHDAMYWYRQDPGQGLRLIYYSQIVNDFQKGDIAEGYSVSREKKESFPLTVTSAQKNPTAFYLCASSNPQAPDTQYFGPGTRLTVL.

The genes are TRBV28 and TRBJ1-5; a possible D gene is TRBD1 (5 bases). The CDR3 length is 24 residues. V gave up 0 bases and J gave up 1 base, with 34 bases separating them. Germline V gene sequence: CDR1 MDHEN, CDR2 SYDVKM. The CDR3 DNA is TGTGCCAGCAGTTTATGGGATCGACAGAGTCCCGTGGGTCCCCCCTGGGAAAGCAATCAGCCCCAGCATTTT. As protein: CASSLWDRQSPVGPPWESNQPQHF.

The chain has TRBV25-1 and TRBJ1-4, with TRBD1 identical over 8 bases. Germline values: CDR1 MGHDK, CDR2 SYGVNS. This CDR3 has 15 amino acids. V was pared by 5 bases and J by 7 bases, with 9 bases of the junction left unmatched. This CDR3 reads CASSPDRGRTEKLFF. The DNA for the CDR3 is TGTGCCAGCAGTCCTGACAGGGGCCGAACTGAAAAACTGTTTTTT.

This rearrangement joins TRBV3-1 (or the pseudogene TRBV3-2) to TRBJ1-2; D might be TRBD1 (5 bases). The CDR3 is made up of 14 amino acids. The germline V gene has CDR1 LGHDT and CDR2 YNNKEL (reference sequence). The V and J ends lost 4 bases and 2 bases respectively, with 11 bases between them. In DNA form, the CDR3 reads TGTGCCAGCAGCCTCCGTAGGGGAAACTATGGCTACACCTTC. Translating it yields CASSLRRGNYGYTF.

The V call is TRBV19, the J call TRBJ2-1; possibly TRBD1 for D (6 bases). With 4 bases removed from V and 12 bases from J, the gap between germline ends came to 19 bases. CDR3 length equals 14 residues. The V gene's germline CDR1 is LNHDA and CDR2 SQIVND (reference sequence). The chain's CDR3 is CASSTRPQQGGQFF. The CDR3 nucleotides are TGTGCCAGTAGTACGCGGCCCCAACAGGGTGGGCAGTTCTTC.

V and J are TRBV2 and TRBJ2-5; TRBD2 matches at 10 bases. CDR3 length: 15 amino acids. The germline gives CDR1 SNHLY, CDR2 FYNNEI. With V trimmed by 4 bases and J by 1 base, 3 bases remained unmatched. The CDR3 region is CASSGLAGAQETQYF. The DNA for the CDR3 is TGTGCCAGCAGTGGGCTAGCGGGGGCCCAAGAGACCCAGTACTTC.

The V and J genes are TRBV28 and TRBJ1-4, with D perhaps TRBD1 (5 bases). The CDR3 totals 16 residues. Trimming removed 6 bases from V and 4 bases from J, with 18 bases in between. The germline V gene has CDR1 MDHEN and CDR2 SYDVKM. The CDR3 nucleotides are TGTGCCAGCAGCACCGGGACTAGTAGAATTAATGAAAAACTGTTTTTT. This sequence encodes CASSTGTSRINEKLFF. Together with reference TRBV28 and TRBJ1-4, the CDR3 gives the full variable domain: DVKVTQSSRYLVKRTGEKVFLECVQDMDHENMFWYRQDPGLGLRLIYFSYDVKMKEKGDIPEGYSVSREKKERFSLILESASTNQTSMYLCASSTGTSRINEKLFFGSGTQLSVL.

The gene calls are TRBV28 and TRBJ2-7; 7 nucleotides match TRBD2. The CDR3 is 14 residues long. V trimming: 5 bases; J trimming: 1 base; junction bases outside the gene matches: 5. Germline loops: CDR1 MDHEN, CDR2 SYDVKM. This chain's CDR3 is CASSVGGRSYEQYF. Here the CDR3 DNA reads TGTGCCAGCAGTGTCGGGGGGAGATCCTACGAGCAGTACTTC.

The V gene is TRBV15, the J gene TRBJ1-6, with TRBD1 matching 7 bases. CDR1 and CDR2 from the germline V gene are LNHNV and YYDKDF (reference sequence). V dropped 0 bases and J dropped 8; count of bases not matched to a gene: 10. The CDR3 is 17 residues long. CDR3 nucleotides: TGTGCCACCAGCAGAGAGCAAAAGACAGGGACTTATTCACCCCTCCACTTT. Translated, it gives CATSREQKTGTYSPLHF.

For the CDR3, the DNA is TGTGCCAGCAGCTCCCCGGGATCTGGCTACACCTTC. Amino acids: CASSSPGSGYTF. The rearrangement uses TRBV5-6 and TRBJ1-2; D call uncertain. Trimming cost V 3 bases and J 7 bases, with 10 bases left between them. CDR3 size: 12 residues. Germline V gives CDR1 SGHDT, CDR2 YYEEEE.

The V and J genes are TRBV7-8 and TRBJ1-5, with 7 bases lining up with TRBD1. This CDR3 has 15 residues. Germline CDR1 is SGHVS and CDR2 is FQNEAQ. V lost 5 bases to trimming and J lost 4 bases; unmatched junction nucleotides: 8. The CDR3 region is CASSRSLQGNQPQHF. CDR3 DNA: TGTGCCAGCAGCAGAAGTCTACAGGGGAATCAGCCCCAGCATTTT.

J is TRBJ1-6 and V is TRBV3-1 (or the pseudogene TRBV3-2); tentatively, D is TRBD1 (5 bases). CDR1 and CDR2 from the germline V gene are LGHDT and YNNKEL (reference sequence). This CDR3 is 15 amino acids long. V lost 0 bases, J lost 9 bases, and 12 bases lay in between. This CDR3 reads CASSQDYGGGSPLHF. Written as DNA, the CDR3 is TGTGCCAGCAGCCAAGATTACGGGGGTGGTTCACCCCTCCACTTT.

The chain combines TRBV27 with TRBJ2-5, with a weak D call TRBD2 (6 bases). V gave up 3 bases and J gave up 5 bases, with 13 bases separating them. CDR1 and CDR2 (germline): MNHEY, SMNVEV (reference sequence). This CDR3 contains 14 residues. Here the CDR3 reads CASSFSRAGETQYF. CDR3 nucleotide sequence: TGTGCCAGCAGTTTTTCTCGGGCGGGGGAGACCCAGTACTTC.

The sample holds a few counts of this clone. The gene calls are TRBV5-5 and TRBJ1-5; tentatively, D is TRBD1 (6 bases). Trimming left V 3 bases short and J 1 base short, with 14 bases between. This CDR3 has 16 residues. Germline V gene data show CDR1 as SGHKS and CDR2 as YYEKEE (reference sequence). CDR3 residues: CASSWVGDISNQPQHF. The CDR3 nucleotides read TGTGCCAGCAGCTGGGTTGGGGACATCAGCAATCAGCCCCAGCATTTT.

The chain links TRBV19 to TRBJ2-5, with 9 positions matching TRBD1. Germline-derived CDR1 and CDR2 are LNHDA and SQIVND (reference sequence). This CDR3 contains 17 residues. V lost 5 bases to trimming and J lost 5 bases; unmatched junction nucleotides: 15. CDR3 DNA: TGTGCCAGTAGTCCCTCTCGGGTGGACAGGGGATTGGAGACCCAGTACTTC. It encodes CASSPSRVDRGLETQYF.

This rearrangement joins TRBV6-2 or TRBV6-3 to TRBJ2-5, with D possibly TRBD2 on 7 matching bases. Germline-derived CDR1 and CDR2 are MNHEY and SVGEGT. The CDR3 is made up of 15 amino acids. The V gene lost 3 bases and the J gene lost 2 bases, with 13 bases spanning the gap. CDR3 amino acids: CASSYRRGLQETQYF. CDR3 sequence (DNA): TGTGCCAGCAGTTATCGGCGGGGGCTACAAGAGACCCAGTACTTC.

J is TRBJ2-7 and V is TRBV18, with TRBD1 matching 10 bases. Germline CDR1 and CDR2: KGHSH and LQKENI. The CDR3 runs to 14 residues. Germline trimming cut 5 bases from V and 5 bases from J; bases unmatched to any gene: 6. The CDR3 DNA reads TGTGCCAGCTCATCGCGGGACAGGGGCGACGAGCAGTACTTC. As protein: CASSSRDRGDEQYF.

A single count supports this clone. The chain combines TRBV10-2 with TRBJ1-2; 8 positions match TRBD1. The V gene's germline CDR1 is WSHSY and CDR2 SAAADI. This CDR3 contains 15 residues. V lost 0 bases, J lost 8 bases, and 8 bases stayed unmatched. The CDR3 loop reads CASSESGRGLYGYTF. The CDR3 DNA follows: TGCGCCAGCAGTGAGTCCGGCAGGGGGCTTTACGGCTACACCTTC.

The rearrangement joins TRBV29-1 to TRBJ2-1, with unresolved D. The length of the CDR3 is 12 residues. CDR1 and CDR2 (germline): SQVTM, ANQGSEA. V lost 8 bases and J 5 bases, leaving 13 bases between the germline ends. The CDR3 DNA sequence: TGCAGCTCCGCCCCCACGGACAATGAGCAGTTCTTC. This translates into CSSAPTDNEQFF.

This chain joins TRBV5-1 and TRBJ2-7, with 8 bases fitting TRBD2. J was trimmed by 5 bases and V by 7 bases; bases with no gene match: 11. The germline CDR1 and CDR2 sequences are SGHRS and YFSETQ. This CDR3 spans 14 amino acids. CDR3 DNA sequence: TGCGCCAGCCGCCCGGGGGGGGGCGACAACGAGCAGTACTTC. Translating gives CASRPGGGDNEQYF.